Shown below are 23 T cell receptor beta chains from a single sample sequenced in a study of OX40 agonist ivuxolimab in advanced cancers. The assay was immunoSEQ multiplex PCR, and TCRdb's table has in-frame clones only and misses some. Found here are 60,000 to 85,000 clones, 80% to 90% of them singletons; the top ten hold more than 0.5%. Sequenced material: CD4+ or CD8+ T cells sorted from blood, taken in a trial of the OX40 agonist ivuxolimab. The origin of the receptors is an adult with an advanced solid tumor such as melanoma, head and neck, liver or kidney cancer.

The V call is TRBV7-9, the J call TRBJ2-7; no clear D. The CDR3 loop spans 11 amino acids. In germline, CDR1 is SEHNR, CDR2 FQNEAQ (reference sequence). Trimming took off 2 bases at V and 7 bases at J, with 6 bases between the two ends. CDR3 DNA sequence: TGTGCCAGCAGCTTAATGAGGGAGCAGTACTTC. As protein: CASSLMREQYF.

CDR3 protein: CASSSSGSTTETQYF. The DNA of the CDR3 is TGCGCCAGCTCTAGTAGCGGGAGTACGACAGAGACCCAGTACTTC. The chain is built from TRBV10-2 and TRBJ2-5; 9 bases match TRBD2. The CDR3 length is 15 residues. The germline gives CDR1 WSHSY, CDR2 SAAADI. Trimming at V came to 8 bases and at J to 4 bases, leaving 11 bases not matched to a gene.

The chain combines TRBV6-4 with TRBJ1-1; 8 bases are a match to TRBD1. Germline loops: CDR1 MRHNA, CDR2 SNTAGT. V lost 4 bases, J lost 4 bases, and 5 bases stayed unmatched. This CDR3 comprises 14 residues. CDR3 nucleotides: TGTGCCAGCAGTGTCGACAGGGGCAGCACTGAAGCTTTCTTT. Amino acids: CASSVDRGSTEAFF.

This clone was seen more than once but under ten times. V gene TRBV5-1 combines with J gene TRBJ2-7, with a tentative D call TRBD2 (6 bases). V was trimmed by 4 bases and J by 3 bases, leaving 26 bases between them. This CDR3 spans 18 amino acids. The germline V gene encodes CDR1 SGHRS and CDR2 YFSETQ. The CDR3 reads CASSLGTDDVFSRYEQYF. CDR3 DNA sequence: TGCGCCAGCAGCCTCGGGACTGACGACGTCTTCTCCCGCTACGAGCAGTACTTC. The variable domain in full, with the rest retrieved from reference TRBV5-1 and TRBJ2-7, is KAGVTQTPRYLIKTRGQQVTLSCSPISGHRSVSWYQQTPGQGLQFLFEYFSETQRNKGNFPGRFSGRQFSNSRSEMNVSTLELGDSALYLCASSLGTDDVFSRYEQYFGPGTRLTVT.

V usage is TRBV11-2 and J usage is TRBJ2-7, with 7 positions matching TRBD1. The ends lost 5 bases at V and 5 bases at J; junction bases unmatched: 3. The CDR3 has 12 amino acids. Germline CDR1 and CDR2: SGHAT and FQNNGV. CDR3 nucleotides: TGTGCCAGCAGCAGACAGGGCCACGAGCAGTACTTC. It is translated as CASSRQGHEQYF.

This chain uses TRBV19 with TRBJ2-5; 8 bases align to TRBD2. This CDR3 has 16 amino acids. Germline trimming cut 5 bases from V and 1 base from J; bases unmatched to any gene: 9. Germline loops: CDR1 LNHDA, CDR2 SQIVND (reference sequence). The CDR3 DNA is TGTGCCAGTAGTCTAAGTCGCAGCGGGGGCCAAGAGACCCAGTACTTC. It encodes CASSLSRSGGQETQYF.

The gene calls are TRBV10-3 and TRBJ1-2; TRBD1 might be the D (5 bases). The CDR3 contains 13 residues. CDR1 and CDR2 from the germline V gene are ENHRY and SYGVKD. Trimming removed 7 bases from V and 4 bases from J, with 13 bases in between. The CDR3: CAITRADGYGYTF. CDR3 nucleotides: TGTGCCATCACCAGGGCTGATGGCTATGGCTACACCTTC.

The CDR3 DNA follows: TGTGCCAGCAGTTTGAAGGGCAGGGGGCCGATCCTCTATGGCTACACCTTC. It specifies CASSLKGRGPILYGYTF. The gene calls are TRBV27 and TRBJ1-2; 8 bases map to TRBD1. The CDR3 has 17 amino acids. CDR1 is MNHEY and CDR2 is SMNVEV in the germline V gene (reference sequence). Trimming removed 3 bases from V and 4 bases from J; junction bases left unmatched: 13.

This clone was found once. This rearrangement joins TRBV5-6 to TRBJ1-3; D remains ambiguous. From germline, CDR1 is SGHDT and CDR2 YYEEEE. Trimming stripped 1 base from V and 8 bases from J, with 4 bases between. The CDR3 runs to 11 residues. The CDR3 DNA follows: TGTGCCAGCAGCTTGTTAGACACCATATATTTT. Protein sequence: CASSLLDTIYF. The full variable domain, rest sourced from reference TRBV5-6 and TRBJ1-3, is DAGVTQSPTHLIKTRGQQVTLRCSPKSGHDTVSWYQQALGQGPQFIFQYYEEEERQRGNFPDRFSGHQFPNYSSELNVNALLLGDSALYLCASSLLDTIYFGEGSWLTVV.

The genes are TRBV6-1 and TRBJ1-5, with D tentatively TRBD1 (6 bases). This CDR3 has 14 residues. The ends were cut back, 7 bases at V and 3 bases at J, with 13 bases in the middle. Per the germline V gene, CDR1 is MNHNS and CDR2 is SASEGT. Here the CDR3 reads CASNRDTNNQPQHF. The CDR3 DNA is TGTGCCAGCAACCGGGACACAAACAATCAGCCCCAGCATTTT.

This chain links TRBV6-6 with TRBJ2-2; maybe TRBD1 (5 bases). The ends were cut back, 6 bases at V and 6 bases at J, with 17 bases in the middle. This CDR3 is built from 15 residues. Looked up from germline, CDR1 is MNHNY and CDR2 is SVGAGI (reference sequence). The CDR3 DNA reads TGTGCCAGCAGCCACTACTCAGGGCCACCCGGGGAGCTGTTTTTT. Translating it yields CASSHYSGPPGELFF.

The chain combines TRBV28 with TRBJ1-1; no clear D. The ends were cut back, 3 bases at V and 3 bases at J, with 14 bases in the middle. CDR1 MDHEN and CDR2 SYDVKM come from the germline V gene. CDR3 length equals 15 residues. The DNA for the CDR3 is TGTGCCAGCAGTTTCTCGGGGAGGGTCGACACTGAAGCTTTCTTT. Residues: CASSFSGRVDTEAFF.

This chain joins TRBV5-1 and TRBJ2-3, with 9 bases that match TRBD2. The germline V gene encodes CDR1 SGHRS and CDR2 YFSETQ. V gave up 4 bases and J gave up 5 bases; unmatched junction bases: 8. The CDR3 is 15 amino acids. The CDR3 region has the DNA TGCGCCAGCAGCCCCGGGAGCGGGAGGCTAGATACGCAGTATTTT. Amino acid sequence: CASSPGSGRLDTQYF. The variable domain in full, completed from reference TRBV5-1 and TRBJ2-3, reads KAGVTQTPRYLIKTRGQQVTLSCSPISGHRSVSWYQQTPGQGLQFLFEYFSETQRNKGNFPGRFSGRQFSNSRSEMNVSTLELGDSALYLCASSPGSGRLDTQYFGPGTRLTVL.

The chain is built from TRBV15 and TRBJ1-5, with TRBD1 matching 7 bases. The V and J ends lost 2 bases and 4 bases, in that order; junction bases with no gene match: 5. The germline V gene encodes CDR1 LNHNV and CDR2 YYDKDF (reference sequence). CDR3 size: 15 residues. CDR3 protein: CATSRNRGPNQPQHF. The CDR3 DNA sequence: TGTGCCACCAGCAGAAACAGGGGTCCTAATCAGCCCCAGCATTTT.

The J gene is TRBJ1-2, the V gene TRBV30; 9 bases align to TRBD1. In germline, CDR1 is GTSNPN, CDR2 SVGIG (reference sequence). V shed 5 bases and J 7 bases; nucleotides not matched to a gene: 8. The CDR3 totals 13 residues. The CDR3 protein is CAWGRGQGPGYTF. In DNA, the CDR3 is TGTGCCTGGGGGAGAGGACAGGGGCCTGGCTACACCTTC.

As DNA, the CDR3 is TGTGCCAGCAGCCAGCCCATTTACAAACTTAATGAGCAGTACTTC. It translates to CASSQPIYKLNEQYF. This rearrangement joins TRBV11-2 to TRBJ2-7; D unresolved. Trimming removed 5 bases from V and 7 bases from J, with 21 bases in between. There are 15 residues in the CDR3. In germline, CDR1 is SGHAT, CDR2 FQNNGV.

A single count supports this clone. The chain employs TRBV5-4 and TRBJ2-2, with D possibly being TRBD1 or TRBD2 (7 bases each). CDR1 and CDR2 (germline): SGHNT, YYREEE (reference sequence). V lost 0 bases and J lost 6, with 12 bases in between. The CDR3 extends over 15 amino acids. The CDR3 DNA sequence: TGTGCCAGCAGCTTGGTCCAGGGGGGGTCCGGGGAGCTGTTTTTT. As protein: CASSLVQGGSGELFF.

This clone ranks as medium-sized (0.01 to 0.1%). This chain connects TRBV5-1 to TRBJ1-1; D gene ambiguous. The germline V gene encodes CDR1 SGHRS and CDR2 YFSETQ. V dropped 3 bases and J dropped 1 base, with 10 bases sitting between them. CDR3 size: 14 residues. This chain's CDR3 is CASSSSLRNTEAFF. In DNA form, the CDR3 reads TGCGCCAGCAGCTCGAGTCTCAGGAACACTGAAGCTTTCTTT.

The J gene is TRBJ1-4, the V gene TRBV5-4, with D possibly matching TRBD1 (5 bases). Germline V gene lookup returns CDR1 SGHNT and CDR2 YYREEE (reference sequence). V was shortened by 2 bases and J by 8 bases, with 13 bases between the two germline ends. The CDR3 consists of 14 residues. The CDR3 DNA sequence: TGTGCCAGCAGCTTAAGGGGTGGAGGAGAAAAACTGTTTTTT. It translates to CASSLRGGGEKLFF. The variable domain in full, with the rest retrieved from reference TRBV5-4 and TRBJ1-4, is ETGVTQSPTHLIKTRGQQVTLRCSSQSGHNTVSWYQQALGQGPQFIFQYYREEENGRGNFPPRFSGLQFPNYSSELNVNALELDDSALYLCASSLRGGGEKLFFGSGTQLSVL.

The CDR3: CASSQGTTGGDHEQYF. The DNA for the CDR3 is TGTGCCAGCAGCCAAGGGACTACCGGGGGTGATCACGAGCAGTACTTC. This chain uses TRBV4-2 with TRBJ2-7; weak D call: TRBD2 (6 bases). Trimming took off 1 base at V and 5 bases at J, with 18 bases between the two ends. CDR1 LGHNA and CDR2 YNFKEQ come from the germline V gene. The CDR3 runs 16 residues.

A word on this clone: One end of the junction does not line up with germline, which may come from a read error. This chain connects TRBV7-2 to TRBJ2-7; TRBD2 aligns across 8 bases. CDR3 size: 14 residues. Germline lookup yields CDR1 SGHTA and CDR2 FQGNSA. The CDR3 loop is CASSRTTGTRDFGF. The CDR3 nucleotides read TGTGCCAGCAGCCGCACCACCGGGACTAGGGATTTCGGCTTC. The full variable domain, its missing parts supplied by reference TRBV7-2 and TRBJ2-7, is GAGVSQSPSNKVTEKGKDVELRCDPISGHTALYWYRQSLGQGLEFLIYFQGNSAPDKSGLPSDRFSAERTGGSVSTLTIQRTQQEDSAVYLCASSRTTGTRDFGFGPGTRLTVT.

The V and J genes are TRBV27 and TRBJ2-1, with 9 bases that match TRBD2. Germline trimming cut 7 bases from V and 7 bases from J; bases unmatched to any gene: 8. The CDR3 sequence is 14 residues long. Germline CDR1 reads MNHEY; CDR2 reads SMNVEV (reference sequence). CDR3 amino acids: CASKPGLAANEQFF. DNA for the CDR3: TGTGCCAGCAAGCCGGGACTAGCTGCGAATGAGCAGTTCTTC.

Here the CDR3 reads CASRAGTSGGSYNEQFF. CDR3 nucleotide sequence: TGTGCCAGCAGAGCCGGGACTAGCGGGGGGAGTTACAATGAGCAGTTCTTC. The gene calls are TRBV2 and TRBJ2-1, with TRBD2 matching 15 bases. V dropped 6 bases and J dropped 4; count of bases not matched to a gene: 7. Germline loops: CDR1 SNHLY, CDR2 FYNNEI. This CDR3 is 17 amino acids long.